This T cell receptor (beta chain) came from a study of CD8+ T cells in alopecia areata. Germline lookup yields CDR1 SGHDT and CDR2 YYEEEE. This CDR3 comprises 13 residues. V lost 0 bases and J lost 8, with 9 bases in between. Reverse transcribed after extraction, RNA yielded cDNA as the sequencing template. Sequenced by immunoSEQ multiplex PCR; TCRdb stores in-frame clones only, minus some. This sample yields 110,000 to 150,000 clones, of which about 51% are seen a single time; less than 20% belongs to the top ten. Treatment: oral pan-JAK inhibitor, 5-10 mg twice daily. The sequencing used CD8+ T cells sorted from blood, collected at week 4, from a patient treated with tofacitinib. The chain has TRBV5-6 and TRBJ2-1, with D possibly TRBD1 on 5 matching bases. The source of this sequence is a human donor with alopecia areata. CDR3 bases: TGTGCCAGCAGCTTGGGCCAGGGCGATGAGCAGTTCTTC. It yields the protein CASSLGQGDEQFF.